These T cell receptor beta chains were read from a single sample in a study of blood T cell repertoires in COVID-19. The assay was immunoSEQ multiplex PCR, and TCRdb's table has in-frame clones only and misses some. Among about 200,000 clones, less than 90% were seen once, and the ten largest hold 2% to 2.5%. The sequenced sample was peripheral blood. Receptor source: a woman in her forties or fifties with acute or convalescent COVID-19. Each CDR3 is given with its conserved first and last residue. Each record gives: D gene, V gene, clone size, J gene, CDR3 DNA, CDR3 protein. A D gene is named only where the DNA matches it firmly. Size values are once, few and many counts, or a class for expanded clones, and some rows have none.

TRBD2,TRBV5-6,NA,TRBJ2-4,TGTGCCAGCAGCTTGGGACTAGCGGGGGTAGGGGACATTCAGTACTTC,CASSLGLAGVGDIQYF
NA,TRBV6-2/TRBV6-3,NA,TRBJ1-1,TGTGCCAGCACCCCACAGGGATCTAGTGAAGCTTTCTTT,CASTPQGSSEAFF
TRBD2,TRBV4-2,few,TRBJ2-3,TGTGCCAGCAGCCCCCGGGGGGAAGAACCGGATACGCAGTATTTT,CASSPRGEEPDTQYF
NA,TRBV19,NA,TRBJ2-1,TGTGCCAGTAGTCCTTCCGGCGGGCCTTCCTACAATGAGCAGTTCTTC,CASSPSGGPSYNEQFF
NA,TRBV3-1/TRBV3-2,NA,TRBJ2-3,TGTGCCAGCAGCCAAGGTTGGGGGGACACAGATACGCAGTATTTT,CASSQGWGDTDTQYF
NA,TRBV29-1,NA,TRBJ2-1,TGCAGCGTTGACGTAGCGAATGAGCAGTTCTTC,CSVDVANEQFF
TRBD1,TRBV9,NA,TRBJ1-2,TGTGCCAGCAGCGCAACAGGGGACTATGGCTACACCTTC,CASSATGDYGYTF
TRBD2,TRBV30,once,TRBJ2-3,TGTGCCTGGAGTGTACCCCAAAGACTAGCCACAGATACGCAGTATTTT,CAWSVPQRLATDTQYF
TRBD2,TRBV7-2,once,TRBJ2-7,TGTGCCAGCAGTTTTAGCGGGGTAACCACCTACGAGCAGTACTTC,CASSFSGVTTYEQYF
NA,TRBV11-3,NA,TRBJ2-7,TGTGCCAGCAGCTTAATAAGCCCCCACAGACCGTACTCCTACGAGCAGTACTTC,CASSLISPHRPYSYEQYF
TRBD2,TRBV5-4,once,TRBJ2-3,TGTGCCAGCAGAGCGGGGGGTCTCACAGATACGCAGTATTTT,CASRAGGLTDTQYF
TRBD2,TRBV6-2/TRBV6-3,once,TRBJ2-3,TGTGCCAGCAGTTATGGGACTAGCGGACGCCTGACCGATACGCAGTATTTT,CASSYGTSGRLTDTQYF
NA,TRBV7-2,NA,TRBJ2-3,TGTGCCAGCAGCTTCTACACAGATACGCAGTATTTT,CASSFYTDTQYF
TRBD2,TRBV5-4,NA,TRBJ2-5,TGTGCCAGCAGCCAGCCTAGCGGGGGAGGGCAAGAGACCCAGTACTTC,CASSQPSGGGQETQYF
NA,TRBV7-2,NA,TRBJ1-2,TGTGCCAGCAGCTTGGGCACCACTAACTATGGCTACACCTTC,CASSLGTTNYGYTF
NA,TRBV11-2,NA,TRBJ2-3,TGTGCCAGCAGCTTAGATGGAGGGACCGGAGATACGCAGTATTTT,CASSLDGGTGDTQYF
TRBD2,TRBV2,NA,TRBJ2-7,TGTGCCAGCAGTGAATTGACTAGCTTATCCTACGAGCAGTACTTC,CASSELTSLSYEQYF
NA,TRBV4-3,NA,TRBJ1-2,TGCGCCAGCAGCCTGTCGGACAGAGGGCGAGGCTACACCTTC,CASSLSDRGRGYTF
TRBD1,TRBV30,NA,TRBJ2-2,TGTGCCTGGGGGGGACAGGGGAACACCGGGGAGCTGTTTTTT,CAWGGQGNTGELFF
NA,TRBV6-6,few,TRBJ2-4,TGTGCCAGCAGCCAGGGATTAAAAAACATTCAGTACTTC,CASSQGLKNIQYF
NA,TRBV7-8,NA,TRBJ1-1,TGTGCCAGCAGCTTCTGGCGGGCTGGGGACACTGAAGCTTTCTTT,CASSFWRAGDTEAFF
NA,TRBV29-1,NA,TRBJ2-7,TGCAGCGTTAGACCAGGGACCTACGAGCAGTACTTC,CSVRPGTYEQYF
TRBD1,TRBV5-1,NA,TRBJ2-1,TGCGCCAGCAGCTTGGGAGGACAGGGTATGAACAATGAGCAGTTCTTC,CASSLGGQGMNNEQFF
TRBD2,TRBV5-4,NA,TRBJ2-7,TGTGCCAGCAGCTTGTTGGGACTAGCGGGGGCCTACGAGCAGTACTTC,CASSLLGLAGAYEQYF
TRBD1,TRBV24-1,NA,TRBJ2-3,TGTGCCACCAGTGTGGGGACAGGGGGCACAGATACGCAGTATTTT,CATSVGTGGTDTQYF
TRBD1,TRBV5-4,NA,TRBJ2-7,TGTGCCAGCAGCTTGGCGGACTGGGACAGCATTAAGTACTTC,CASSLADWDSIKYF
TRBD2,TRBV9,NA,TRBJ2-3,TGTGCCAGCACTAGCGGGGGACGTAGCACAGATACGCAGTATTTT,CASTSGGRSTDTQYF
NA,TRBV12-3/TRBV12-4,NA,TRBJ1-3,TGTGCCAGCAGTTTTCGGGGAAACACCATATATTTT,CASSFRGNTIYF
TRBD1,TRBV7-2,NA,TRBJ1-3,TGTGCCAGCAGCTTAGGACCGACAGGGGGTGGAAACACCATATATTTT,CASSLGPTGGGNTIYF
TRBD1,TRBV19,once,TRBJ1-6,TGTGCCAGTAGTATAGATCAGGGGGCTCCAAATTCACCCCTCCACTTT,CASSIDQGAPNSPLHF
TRBD2,TRBV6-2/TRBV6-3,NA,TRBJ2-3,TGTGCCAGCAGTCTCCGACTAGCGGGGGCCCCCTCAGATACGCAGTATTTT,CASSLRLAGAPSDTQYF
TRBD2,TRBV7-3,NA,TRBJ2-5,TGTGCCAGCAGCTTAAGAGGTCCGGATAGCGGGTATCAAGAGACCCAGTACTTC,CASSLRGPDSGYQETQYF
TRBD2,TRBV3-1/TRBV3-2,NA,TRBJ2-7,TGTGCCAGCAGCCAAGTCGAAGCGGGGGGGCCGTACGAGCAGTACTTC,CASSQVEAGGPYEQYF
NA,TRBV6-5,NA,TRBJ1-4,TGTGCCAGCAGTTACTCGACAGCAACTAATGAAAAACTGTTTTTT,CASSYSTATNEKLFF
TRBD1,TRBV3-1/TRBV3-2,NA,TRBJ1-1,TGTGCCAGCAGCCAAGAGGCGGCAGGGGGCTTCAACACTGAAGCTTTCTTT,CASSQEAAGGFNTEAFF
TRBD2,TRBV19,NA,TRBJ2-3,TGTGCCAGTAGTATAGATCGCGGGAGCGTTTTCAGCACAGATACGCAGTATTTT,CASSIDRGSVFSTDTQYF
TRBD1,TRBV11-3,few,TRBJ1-1,TGTGCCAGCAGCTTGGGACAGTTGAACACTGAAGCTTTCTTT,CASSLGQLNTEAFF
TRBD1,TRBV6-5,NA,TRBJ1-1,TGTGCCAGCAGTTTCCGTCAGGGGGCCTCTGAAGCTTTCTTT,CASSFRQGASEAFF
NA,TRBV18,NA,TRBJ2-1,TGTGCCAGCTCACCAGAAGCCGGGGGCAATGAGCAGTTCTTC,CASSPEAGGNEQFF
NA,TRBV18,NA,TRBJ1-4,TGTGCCAGCTCTTTGTGGGAGGAAAAACTGTTTTTT,CASSLWEEKLFF
NA,TRBV9,NA,TRBJ2-1,TGTGCCAGCAGCGTAATGGCTAGCTCGTACAATGAGCAGTTCTTC,CASSVMASSYNEQFF
TRBD2,TRBV12-5,NA,TRBJ2-3,TGTGCTAGTGGTCCACCCTGGGGACTAGCGACAGATACGCAGTATTTT,CASGPPWGLATDTQYF
NA,TRBV6-5,NA,TRBJ2-2,TGTGCCAGCAGAACTAACACCGGGGAGCTGTTTTTT,CASRTNTGELFF
NA,TRBV7-2,NA,TRBJ2-5,TGTGCCAGCAGCTTAGGTAGCCCAGGGAAAGAGACCCAGTACTTC,CASSLGSPGKETQYF
NA,TRBV6-5,NA,TRBJ1-1,TGTGCCAGCAGTTACGGGCGGACGGGGGAAGCTTTCTTT,CASSYGRTGEAFF
NA,TRBV30,NA,TRBJ2-5,TGTGCCTGGAGTGTACGACAGCAAGAGACCCAGTACTTC,CAWSVRQQETQYF
TRBD1,TRBV5-5,few,TRBJ1-4,TGTGCCAGCAGCTTGGTGGGACAGGAGAATGAAAAACTGTTTTTT,CASSLVGQENEKLFF
TRBD1,TRBV29-1,NA,TRBJ1-3,TGCAGCGTGCAGCGTCGGGACAGGGGATCAGGAAACACCATATATTTT,CSVQRRDRGSGNTIYF
NA,TRBV18,NA,TRBJ1-6,TGTGCCAGCTCACCGATGCGCGGGGGCCCCAATTCACCCCTCCACTTT,CASSPMRGGPNSPLHF
TRBD1,TRBV29-1,NA,TRBJ2-4,TGCAGCGTTGGCCGAAGGACAGGGGGCGACATTCAGTACTTC,CSVGRRTGGDIQYF
NA,TRBV5-1,NA,TRBJ2-2,TGCGCCAGCAGCTTGTGGCAGGGGGAGGCCGGGGAGCTGTTTTTT,CASSLWQGEAGELFF
TRBD2,TRBV6-2/TRBV6-3,NA,TRBJ2-1,TGTGCCAGCAGTTTAGGTAGCGGGAGGGGGAATGAGCAGTTCTTC,CASSLGSGRGNEQFF
NA,TRBV14,NA,TRBJ2-6,TGTGCCAGCAGCCTGAGAGCGTCAGGGGCTGGGGCCAACGTCCTGACTTTC,CASSLRASGAGANVLTF
NA,TRBV7-9,NA,TRBJ2-7,TGTGCCAGCAGCTTGCAGGGTGGGTCCTACGAGCAGTACTTC,CASSLQGGSYEQYF
NA,TRBV19,NA,TRBJ2-1,TGTGCCAGTAGTATAGCGGGGGGCCCCTACAATGAGCAGTTCTTC,CASSIAGGPYNEQFF